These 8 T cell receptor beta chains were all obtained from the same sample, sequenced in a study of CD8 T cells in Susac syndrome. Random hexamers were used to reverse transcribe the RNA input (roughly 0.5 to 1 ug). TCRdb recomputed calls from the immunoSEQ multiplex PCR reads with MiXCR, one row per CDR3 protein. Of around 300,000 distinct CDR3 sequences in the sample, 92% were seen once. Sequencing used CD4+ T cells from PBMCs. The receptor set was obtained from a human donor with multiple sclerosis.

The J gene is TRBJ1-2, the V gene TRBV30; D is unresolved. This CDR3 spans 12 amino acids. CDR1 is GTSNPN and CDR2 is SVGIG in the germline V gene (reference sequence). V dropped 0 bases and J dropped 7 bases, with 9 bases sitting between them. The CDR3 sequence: CAWSVGKGGYTF. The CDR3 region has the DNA TGTGCCTGGAGTGTGGGAAAAGGTGGCTACACCTTC. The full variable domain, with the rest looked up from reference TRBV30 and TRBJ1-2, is SQTIHQWPATLVQPVGSPLSLECTVEGTSNPNLYWYRQAAGRGLQLLFYSVGIGQISSEVPQNLSASRPQDRQFILSSKKLLLSDSGFYLCAWSVGKGGYTFGSGTRLTVV.

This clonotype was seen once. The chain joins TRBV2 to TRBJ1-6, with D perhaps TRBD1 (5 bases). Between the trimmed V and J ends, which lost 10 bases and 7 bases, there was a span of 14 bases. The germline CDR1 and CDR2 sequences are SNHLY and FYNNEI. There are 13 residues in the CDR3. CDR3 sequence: CATGRDLNSPLHF. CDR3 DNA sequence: TGTGCCACAGGGCGGGACTTGAATTCACCCCTCCACTTT. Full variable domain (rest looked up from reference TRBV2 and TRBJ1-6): EPEVTQTPSHQVTQMGQEVILRCVPISNHLYFYWYRQILGQKVEFLVSFYNNEISEKSEIFDDQFSVERPDGSNFTLKIRSTKLEDSAMYFCATGRDLNSPLHFGNGTRLTVT.

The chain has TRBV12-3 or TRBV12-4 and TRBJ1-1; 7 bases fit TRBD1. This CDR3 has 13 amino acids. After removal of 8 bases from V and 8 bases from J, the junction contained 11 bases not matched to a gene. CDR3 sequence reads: CASPRRQGQEAFF. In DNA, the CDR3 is TGTGCCAGCCCCCGCCGACAGGGCCAAGAAGCTTTCTTT.

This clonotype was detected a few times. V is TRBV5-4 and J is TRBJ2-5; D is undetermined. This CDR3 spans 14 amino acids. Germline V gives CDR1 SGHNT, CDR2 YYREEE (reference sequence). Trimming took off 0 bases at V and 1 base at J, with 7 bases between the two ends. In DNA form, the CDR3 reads TGTGCCAGCAGCTTGGTGGGCACCCAAGAGACCCAGTACTTC. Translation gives CASSLVGTQETQYF.

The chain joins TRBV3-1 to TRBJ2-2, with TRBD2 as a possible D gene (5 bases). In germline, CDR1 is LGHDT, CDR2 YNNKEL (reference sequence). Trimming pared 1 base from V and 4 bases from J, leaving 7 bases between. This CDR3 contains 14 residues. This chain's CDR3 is CASSQGGGTGELFF. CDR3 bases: TGTGCCAGCAGCCAAGGAGGAGGCACCGGGGAGCTGTTTTTT.

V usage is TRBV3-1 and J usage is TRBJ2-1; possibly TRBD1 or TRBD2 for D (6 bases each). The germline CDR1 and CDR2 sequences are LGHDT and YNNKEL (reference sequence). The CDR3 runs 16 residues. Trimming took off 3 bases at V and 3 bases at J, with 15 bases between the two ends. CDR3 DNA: TGTGCCAGCAGCCATCTAGCCGGGGGCGGCTACAATGAGCAGTTCTTC. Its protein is CASSHLAGGGYNEQFF.

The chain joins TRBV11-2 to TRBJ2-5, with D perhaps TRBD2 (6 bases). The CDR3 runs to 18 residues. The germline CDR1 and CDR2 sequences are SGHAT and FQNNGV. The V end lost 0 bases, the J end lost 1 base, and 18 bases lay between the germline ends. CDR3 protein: CASSLELAGGAGQETQYF. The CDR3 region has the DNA TGTGCCAGCAGCTTAGAACTGGCCGGCGGGGCGGGCCAAGAGACCCAGTACTTC.

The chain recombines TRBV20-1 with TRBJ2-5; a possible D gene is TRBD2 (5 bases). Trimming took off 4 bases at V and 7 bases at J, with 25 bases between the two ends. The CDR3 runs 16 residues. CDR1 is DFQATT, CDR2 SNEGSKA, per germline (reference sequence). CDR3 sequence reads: CSAIPADGYPFATQYF. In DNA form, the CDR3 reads TGCAGTGCTATACCAGCGGACGGGTACCCCTTTGCGACCCAGTACTTC.